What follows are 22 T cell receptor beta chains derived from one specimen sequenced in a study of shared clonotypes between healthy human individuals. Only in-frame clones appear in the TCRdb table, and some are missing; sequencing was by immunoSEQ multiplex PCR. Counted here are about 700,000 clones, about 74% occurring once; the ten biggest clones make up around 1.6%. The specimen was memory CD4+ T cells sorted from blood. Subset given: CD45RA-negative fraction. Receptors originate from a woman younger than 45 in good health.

The CDR3 DNA is TGCGCCAGCAAACTAGCTTCTACCTACAATGAGCAGTTCTTC. This sequence encodes CASKLASTYNEQFF. The chain uses TRBV5-1 and TRBJ2-1, with a possible D match to TRBD2 (6 bases). V lost 6 bases and J 2 bases, leaving 12 bases between the germline ends. Germline CDR1 and CDR2: SGHRS and YFSETQ. The CDR3 runs 14 residues.

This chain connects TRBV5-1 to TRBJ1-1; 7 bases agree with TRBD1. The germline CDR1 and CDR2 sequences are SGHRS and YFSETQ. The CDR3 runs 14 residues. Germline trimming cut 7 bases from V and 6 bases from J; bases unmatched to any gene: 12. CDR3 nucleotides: TGCGCCAGCGGACATACAGGGGATATCGCTGAAGCTTTCTTT. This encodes CASGHTGDIAEAFF.

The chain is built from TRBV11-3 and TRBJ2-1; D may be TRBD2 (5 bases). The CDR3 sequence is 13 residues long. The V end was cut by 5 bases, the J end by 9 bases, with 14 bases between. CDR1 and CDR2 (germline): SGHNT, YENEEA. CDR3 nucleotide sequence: TGTGCCAGCAGCGATAATCGAGGGCGTGAGCAGTTCTTC. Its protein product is CASSDNRGREQFF.

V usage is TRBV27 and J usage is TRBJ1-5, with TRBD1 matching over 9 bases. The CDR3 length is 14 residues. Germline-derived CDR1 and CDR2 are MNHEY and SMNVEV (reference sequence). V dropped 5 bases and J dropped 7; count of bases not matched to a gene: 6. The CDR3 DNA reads TGTGCCAGCAGTCGACAGGGGGTCGGACAGCCCCAGCATTTT. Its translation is CASSRQGVGQPQHF.

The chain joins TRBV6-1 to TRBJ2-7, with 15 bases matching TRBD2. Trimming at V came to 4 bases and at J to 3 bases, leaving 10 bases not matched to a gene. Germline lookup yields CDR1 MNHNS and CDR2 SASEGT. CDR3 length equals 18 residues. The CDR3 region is CASSGAGTSGRSYYEQYF. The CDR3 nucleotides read TGTGCCAGCAGTGGTGCCGGGACTAGCGGGAGGTCCTACTACGAGCAGTACTTC.

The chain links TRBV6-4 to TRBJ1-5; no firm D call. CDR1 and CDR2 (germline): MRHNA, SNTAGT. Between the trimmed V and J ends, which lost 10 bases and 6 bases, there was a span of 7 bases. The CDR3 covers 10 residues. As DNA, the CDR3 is TGTGCCACCTGTTGTCAGCCCCAGCATTTT. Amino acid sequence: CATCCQPQHF.

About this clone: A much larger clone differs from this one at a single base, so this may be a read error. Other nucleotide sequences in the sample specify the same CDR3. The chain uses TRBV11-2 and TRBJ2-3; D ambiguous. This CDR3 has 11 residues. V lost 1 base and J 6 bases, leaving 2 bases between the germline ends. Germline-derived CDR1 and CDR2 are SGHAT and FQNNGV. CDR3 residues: CASSLADTQYF. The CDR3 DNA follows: TGTGCCAGCAGCTTAGCCGATACGCAGTATTTT.

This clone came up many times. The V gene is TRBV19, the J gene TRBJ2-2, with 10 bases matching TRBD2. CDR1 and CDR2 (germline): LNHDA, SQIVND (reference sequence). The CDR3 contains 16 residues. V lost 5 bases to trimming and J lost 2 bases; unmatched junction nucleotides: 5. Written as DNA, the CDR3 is TGTGCCAGTAGTCTTATAGCGGGAGGCAACACCGGGGAGCTGTTTTTT. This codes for CASSLIAGGNTGELFF.

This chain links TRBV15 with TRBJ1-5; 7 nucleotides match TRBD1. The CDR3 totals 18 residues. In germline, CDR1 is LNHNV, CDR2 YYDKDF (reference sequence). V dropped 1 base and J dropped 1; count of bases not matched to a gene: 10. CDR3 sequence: CATSRGGGRERSNQPQHF. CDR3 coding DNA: TGTGCCACCAGCAGAGGAGGGGGCAGGGAACGAAGCAATCAGCCCCAGCATTTT.

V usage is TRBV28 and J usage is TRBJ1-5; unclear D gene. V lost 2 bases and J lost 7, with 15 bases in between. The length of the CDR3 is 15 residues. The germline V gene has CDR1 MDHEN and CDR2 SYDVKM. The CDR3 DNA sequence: TGTGCCAGCAGTTTACTCGAGGGCGAGGTACAGCCCCAGCATTTT. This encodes CASSLLEGEVQPQHF.

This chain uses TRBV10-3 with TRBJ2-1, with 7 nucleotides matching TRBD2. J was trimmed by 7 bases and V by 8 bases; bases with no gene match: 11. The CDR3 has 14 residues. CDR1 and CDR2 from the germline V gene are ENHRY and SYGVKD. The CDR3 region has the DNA TGTGCCATCGGGAGGGCGGGACTTTATAATGAGCAGTTCTTC. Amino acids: CAIGRAGLYNEQFF.

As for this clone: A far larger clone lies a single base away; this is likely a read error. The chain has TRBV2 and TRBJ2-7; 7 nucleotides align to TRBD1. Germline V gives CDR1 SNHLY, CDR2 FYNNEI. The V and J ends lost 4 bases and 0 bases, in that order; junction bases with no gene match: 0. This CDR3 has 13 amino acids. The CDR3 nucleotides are TGTGCCAGCAGTGGGGACAGCTCCTACGAGCAGTACTTC. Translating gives CASSGDSSYEQYF.

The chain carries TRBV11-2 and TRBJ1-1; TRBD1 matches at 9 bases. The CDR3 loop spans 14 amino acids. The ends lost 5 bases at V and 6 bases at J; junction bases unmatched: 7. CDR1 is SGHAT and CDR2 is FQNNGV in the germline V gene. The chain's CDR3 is CASSGQGYGAEAFF. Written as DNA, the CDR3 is TGTGCCAGCAGCGGACAGGGGTATGGCGCTGAAGCTTTCTTT. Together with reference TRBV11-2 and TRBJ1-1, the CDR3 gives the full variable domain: EAGVAQSPRYKIIEKRQSVAFWCNPISGHATLYWYQQILGQGPKLLIQFQNNGVVDDSQLPKDRFSAERLKGVDSTLKIQPAKLEDSAVYLCASSGQGYGAEAFFGQGTRLTVV.

In DNA, the CDR3 is TGCGCCAGCAGCCAAGATGGGCGGGGAGGGTACACTGAAGCTTTCTTT. Translated: CASSQDGRGGYTEAFF. This sequence joins TRBV4-1 and TRBJ1-1; D gene ambiguous. Trimming took 0 bases from V and 3 from J, leaving 14 bases between them. The CDR3 runs 16 residues. Germline loops: CDR1 MGHRA, CDR2 YSYEKL.

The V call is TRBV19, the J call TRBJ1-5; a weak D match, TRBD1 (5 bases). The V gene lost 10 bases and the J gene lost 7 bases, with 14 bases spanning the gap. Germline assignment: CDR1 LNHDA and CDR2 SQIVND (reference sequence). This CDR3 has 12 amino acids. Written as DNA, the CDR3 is TGTGCCACCGCGGGGGTCGGGCAGCCCCAGCATTTT. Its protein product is CATAGVGQPQHF. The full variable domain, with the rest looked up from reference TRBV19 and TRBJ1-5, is DGGITQSPKYLFRKEGQNVTLSCEQNLNHDAMYWYRQDPGQGLRLIYYSQIVNDFQKGDIAEGYSVSREKKESFPLTVTSAQKNPTAFYLCATAGVGQPQHFGDGTRLSIL.

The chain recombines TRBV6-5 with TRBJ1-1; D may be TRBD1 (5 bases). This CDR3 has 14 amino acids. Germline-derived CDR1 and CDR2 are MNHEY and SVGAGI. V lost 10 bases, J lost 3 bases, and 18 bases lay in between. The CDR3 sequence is CATSRAGRHTEAFF. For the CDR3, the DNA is TGTGCCACCTCCCGGGCAGGGAGACACACTGAAGCTTTCTTT.

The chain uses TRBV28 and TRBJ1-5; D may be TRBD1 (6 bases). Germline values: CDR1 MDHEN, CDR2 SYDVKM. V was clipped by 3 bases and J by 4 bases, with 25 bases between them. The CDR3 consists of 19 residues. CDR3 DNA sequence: TGTGCCAGCAGTTTTCGGGGCGTGGGGGACATCCTCGTAAATCAGCCCCAGCATTTT. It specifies CASSFRGVGDILVNQPQHF.

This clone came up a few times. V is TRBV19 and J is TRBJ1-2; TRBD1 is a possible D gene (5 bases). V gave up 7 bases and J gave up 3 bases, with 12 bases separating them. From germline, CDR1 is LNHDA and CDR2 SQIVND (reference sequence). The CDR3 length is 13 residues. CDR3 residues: CASNPGQDYGYTF. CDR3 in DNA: TGTGCCAGTAACCCGGGGCAGGACTATGGCTACACCTTC.

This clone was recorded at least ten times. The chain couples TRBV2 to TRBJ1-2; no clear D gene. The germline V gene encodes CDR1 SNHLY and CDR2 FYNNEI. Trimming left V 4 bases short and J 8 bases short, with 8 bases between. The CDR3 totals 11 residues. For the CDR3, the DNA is TGTGCCAGCAGTGCTAGTAGCGGCTACACCTTC. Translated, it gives CASSASSGYTF.

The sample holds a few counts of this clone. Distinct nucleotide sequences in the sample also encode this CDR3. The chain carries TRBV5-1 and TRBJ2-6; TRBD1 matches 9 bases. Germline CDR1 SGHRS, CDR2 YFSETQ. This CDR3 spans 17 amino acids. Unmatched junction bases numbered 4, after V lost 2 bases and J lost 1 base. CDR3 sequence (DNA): TGCGCCAGCAGCTTTCCCGGGACAGGGTCTGGGGCCAACGTCCTGACTTTC. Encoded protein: CASSFPGTGSGANVLTF. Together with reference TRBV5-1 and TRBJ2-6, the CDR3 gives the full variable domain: KAGVTQTPRYLIKTRGQQVTLSCSPISGHRSVSWYQQTPGQGLQFLFEYFSETQRNKGNFPGRFSGRQFSNSRSEMNVSTLELGDSALYLCASSFPGTGSGANVLTFGAGSRLTVL.

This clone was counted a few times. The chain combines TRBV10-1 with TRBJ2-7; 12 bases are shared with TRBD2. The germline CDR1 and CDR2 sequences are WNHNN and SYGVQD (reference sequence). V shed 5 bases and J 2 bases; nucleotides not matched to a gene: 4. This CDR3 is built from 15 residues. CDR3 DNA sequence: TGCGCCAGCAGTCTGACTAGCGGGGGACCCTACGAGCAGTACTTC. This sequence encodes CASSLTSGGPYEQYF.

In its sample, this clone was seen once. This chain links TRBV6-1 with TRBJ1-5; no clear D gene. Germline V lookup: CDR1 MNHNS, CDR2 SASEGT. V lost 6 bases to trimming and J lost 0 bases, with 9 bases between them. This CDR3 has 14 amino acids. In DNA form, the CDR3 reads TGTGCCAGCAGACAGAGAAATAGCAATCAGCCCCAGCATTTT. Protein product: CASRQRNSNQPQHF.